A single sample is the source of the 18 T cell receptor beta chains below, sequenced in a study of CD8+CD57+ T cells in acquired aplastic anemia. Genomic DNA, the template, was used for profiling of the TCR beta VDJ and CDR3. TCRdb re-called the reads through MiXCR, storing one row per CDR3 protein. The table shows around 200,000 distinct CDR3 sequences, with 48% occurring only once. CD8+CD57+ cell expansion had been shown by flow cytometry in patients chosen for sequencing. The specimen was sorted CD4+, CD8+, or CD8+CD57+ T cells (not recorded which) from PBMCs. These receptors all stem from a human donor with aplastic anemia.

In its sample, this clonotype was seen many times. This rearrangement joins TRBV7-9 to TRBJ2-2; unclear D gene. V shed 5 bases and J shed 6 bases, with 7 bases lying between them. This CDR3 contains 12 residues. Germline V gene sequence: CDR1 SEHNR, CDR2 FQNEAQ (reference sequence). In DNA, the CDR3 is TGTGCCAGCAGCCGGTCACCCGGGGAGCTGTTTTTT. Its protein is CASSRSPGELFF.

The genes are TRBV7-2 and TRBJ1-1; D uncertain. This CDR3 has 11 amino acids. Trimming stripped 5 bases from V and 7 bases from J, with 8 bases between. CDR1 and CDR2 from the germline V gene are SGHTA and FQGNSA. As DNA, the CDR3 is TGTGCCAGCAGCCTCAATCGTGAAGCTTTCTTT. Translated, it gives CASSLNREAFF.

The sample holds many counts of this clonotype. The chain couples TRBV15 to TRBJ2-1, with no clear D. V was trimmed by 5 bases and J by 2 bases, leaving 10 bases between them. The CDR3 runs 14 residues. CDR1 is LNHNV, CDR2 YYDKDF, per germline (reference sequence). The CDR3, as DNA: TGTGCCACCAGCTTCTGGGGTGCCTACAATGAGCAGTTCTTC. Translating it yields CATSFWGAYNEQFF.

The chain carries TRBV11-2 and TRBJ2-1; D gene unclear. Germline CDR1 SGHAT, CDR2 FQNNGV. V shed 5 bases and J shed 8 bases, with 4 bases lying between them. The CDR3 is 10 residues long. The CDR3 here is CASSRDEQFF. Written as DNA, the CDR3 is TGTGCCAGCAGCAGAGATGAGCAGTTCTTC.

This clonotype occurred many times. The CDR3 sequence: CASSPGTNPFF. The CDR3, as DNA: TGTGCCAGCAGCCCCGGGACTAACCCGTTCTTC. This chain uses TRBV2 with TRBJ2-1, with 7 bases matching TRBD2. Per the germline V gene, CDR1 is SNHLY and CDR2 is FYNNEI. The CDR3 spans 11 residues. With 6 bases clipped from V and 15 bases from J, the junction kept 8 bases outside the gene matches.

This clonotype occurred a few times. The chain recombines TRBV2 with TRBJ2-7, with 10 positions matching TRBD1. The germline V gene encodes CDR1 SNHLY and CDR2 FYNNEI. The CDR3 runs 14 residues. Trimming cost V 8 bases and J 6 bases; bases outside gene matches: 10. CDR3 sequence: CASRPGQGLSEQYF. The CDR3 DNA reads TGTGCCAGCCGTCCGGGACAGGGGCTGAGCGAGCAGTACTTC.

This clonotype was seen repeatedly, ten times or more. The gene calls are TRBV14 and TRBJ2-3; 8 positions agree with TRBD1. The germline V gene has CDR1 SGHDN and CDR2 FVKESK. The CDR3 loop spans 14 amino acids. The V segment lost 2 bases and the J segment 3 bases; nucleotides outside the gene matches: 1. The CDR3 coding sequence is TGTGCCAGCAGCCAAAACAGGGGGACAGATACGCAGTATTTT. It is translated as CASSQNRGTDTQYF.

This clonotype was seen many times. The CDR3 is CASSLKGQQNTEAFF. The CDR3 bases are TGTGCCAGCAGCTTGAAGGGACAGCAGAACACTGAAGCTTTCTTT. The chain couples TRBV5-5 to TRBJ1-1, with TRBD1 matching 7 bases. CDR1 SGHKS and CDR2 YYEKEE come from the germline V gene (reference sequence). The junction had 4 bases not matched to a gene; V was cut back by 1 base and J by 1 base. This CDR3 has 15 amino acids.

The chain employs TRBV2 and TRBJ2-1; 10 nucleotides agree with TRBD2. This CDR3 has 13 amino acids. CDR1 is SNHLY, CDR2 FYNNEI, per germline. Losses at the gene ends were 7 bases for V and 10 bases for J; bases not matched to a gene: 7. The CDR3 nucleotides read TGTGCCAGCACCATTCTAGCGGGGGCCGAGCAGTTCTTC. It is translated as CASTILAGAEQFF. Using reference TRBV2 and TRBJ2-1 for the parts outside the CDR3, the full variable domain is EPEVTQTPSHQVTQMGQEVILRCVPISNHLYFYWYRQILGQKVEFLVSFYNNEISEKSEIFDDQFSVERPDGSNFTLKIRSTKLEDSAMYFCASTILAGAEQFFGPGTRLTVL.

The sample holds a few counts of this clonotype. V and J are TRBV25-1 and TRBJ2-7, with D hard to call. The germline CDR1 and CDR2 sequences are MGHDK and SYGVNS. Trimming took 5 bases from V and 2 from J, leaving 10 bases between them. The CDR3 has 13 residues. This chain's CDR3 is CASSPAVPYEQYF. The DNA of the CDR3 is TGTGCCAGCAGTCCCGCGGTCCCCTACGAGCAGTACTTC.

V and J are TRBV6-1 and TRBJ1-2; 8 nucleotides agree with TRBD1. V lost 0 bases to trimming and J lost 6 bases; unmatched junction nucleotides: 9. Germline lookup yields CDR1 MNHNS and CDR2 SASEGT. The CDR3 extends over 16 amino acids. For the CDR3, the DNA is TGTGCCAGCAGTGAAGCCCACACCGGGACAGGACATGGCTACACCTTC. This codes for CASSEAHTGTGHGYTF.

Ten or more counts support this clonotype. This chain links TRBV9 with TRBJ2-4, with D perhaps TRBD1 (6 bases). Germline V CDR1 and CDR2: SGDLS, YYNGEE. The ends were cut back, 4 bases at V and 0 bases at J, with 14 bases in the middle. There are 16 residues in the CDR3. CDR3 coding DNA: TGTGCCAGCAGCACGGGACACCCCGTAGCCAAAAACATTCAGTACTTC. Protein sequence: CASSTGHPVAKNIQYF.

The chain combines TRBV29-1 with TRBJ2-1; 9 nucleotides align to TRBD2. From germline, CDR1 is SQVTM and CDR2 ANQGSEA. The CDR3 runs 13 residues. The CDR3 region is CSIAGGPTNEQFF. DNA for the CDR3: TGCAGTATTGCGGGAGGGCCGACGAATGAGCAGTTCTTC.

The V call is TRBV29-1, the J call TRBJ2-7; 7 bases fit TRBD1. Germline CDR1 and CDR2: SQVTM and ANQGSEA. CDR3 size: 13 residues. The trim removed 6 bases at V and 2 bases at J, leaving 7 bases unmatched. The CDR3 loop is CSVLTGAAYEQYF. DNA of the CDR3: TGCAGCGTCCTAACAGGGGCCGCCTACGAGCAGTACTTC.

This chain joins TRBV15 and TRBJ1-2, with unresolved D. The CDR3 extends over 16 amino acids. CDR1 is LNHNV, CDR2 YYDKDF, per germline (reference sequence). V gave up 0 bases and J gave up 6 bases, with 17 bases separating them. CDR3 amino acids: CATSRDLPRPEDGYTF. CDR3 DNA: TGTGCCACCAGCAGAGATTTACCGAGGCCGGAGGATGGCTACACCTTC.

This chain connects TRBV11-2 to TRBJ2-2; TRBD2 matches 11 bases. V dropped 5 bases and J dropped 5; count of bases not matched to a gene: 7. The CDR3 contains 16 residues. Looked up from germline, CDR1 is SGHAT and CDR2 is FQNNGV. The CDR3 spells CASSLRLAGKTGELFF. Written as DNA, the CDR3 is TGTGCCAGCAGCCTCCGACTAGCGGGGAAAACCGGGGAGCTGTTTTTT.

This clonotype turned up a few times. The chain joins TRBV19 to TRBJ2-2, with 11 positions matching TRBD1. Germline loops: CDR1 LNHDA, CDR2 SQIVND (reference sequence). The CDR3 length is 13 residues. V shed 10 bases and J 4 bases; nucleotides not matched to a gene: 2. CDR3 DNA sequence: TGTGCCACGGACAGGGGGCCCACCGGGGAGCTGTTTTTT. As protein: CATDRGPTGELFF.

The rearrangement links TRBV25-1 to TRBJ2-6; D is ambiguous. Trimming left V 7 bases short and J 3 bases short, with 10 bases between. Germline values: CDR1 MGHDK, CDR2 SYGVNS. The CDR3 loop spans 14 amino acids. DNA of the CDR3: TGTGCCAGCACCCGTAGCAGTGGGGCCAACGTCCTGACTTTC. Amino acids: CASTRSSGANVLTF.